This T cell receptor beta chain originates from a study of cytomegalovirus exposure and HLA in healthy donors. Study-wide results and limits: It was likely that a cluster of highly shared sequence variants was a sequencing artifact. Earlier findings revealed that most TCR beta V segments proved productive either about 87% or about 30% of the time. Later analysis revealed greater clonal expansion in HLA-associated TCR beta chains than in equally common others. Most CMV-associated TCR beta chains appeared HLA-restricted in a later analysis.

Of note for this clone: The antigen remains undetermined.

The PCR made use of 60 Vbeta and 13 Jbeta primers. Libraries were prepared by immunoSEQ multiplex PCR; TCRdb keeps only in-frame clonotypes and omits some of them. The profile covers under 200,000 clones, with around 79% appearing a single time and 7.4% taken by the ten largest. V was pared by 1 base and J by 3 bases, with 8 bases of the junction left unmatched. The CDR3 totals 18 residues. CDR1 SGHDT and CDR2 YYEEEE come from the germline V gene. Sequenced sample: PBMCs. The sequence was collected from a male donor in good health and CMV-seropositive. This rearrangement joins TRBV5-6 to TRBJ2-6; 9 bases are shared with TRBD1. CDR3 nucleotide sequence: TGTGCCAGCAGCTTGTCCGGGACAGGGAGTTATGGGGCCAACGTCCTGACTTTC. Its protein is CASSLSGTGSYGANVLTF. Combining the CDR3 with reference TRBV5-6 and TRBJ2-6 gives the whole variable domain DAGVTQSPTHLIKTRGQQVTLRCSPKSGHDTVSWYQQALGQGPQFIFQYYEEEERQRGNFPDRFSGHQFPNYSSELNVNALLLGDSALYLCASSLSGTGSYGANVLTFGAGSRLTVL.